This T cell receptor beta chain was found in a study of shared clonotypes between healthy human individuals. Profiling relied on immunoSEQ multiplex PCR, and the TCRdb table lists in-frame clones only, not all of them. The data show under 600,000 clones, 97% seen once. For this clone: No antigen is known for it.

Study conclusions and caveats: The sampled material consisted only of blood, and tissue repertoires are likely to differ. Estimated richness was generally greater in naive than memory subsets. Clonotypes shared by all four sorted-subset donors had higher generation probabilities than non-shared clonotypes.

The CDR3 loop spans 14 amino acids. Germline-derived CDR1 and CDR2 are SGHDT and YYEEEE. Between the trimmed V and J ends, which lost 1 base and 1 base, there was a span of 9 bases. The gene calls are TRBV5-6 and TRBJ2-7; no reliable D call. The TCR originated in a woman in her twenties or thirties in good health. The sequenced material came from naive CD4+ T cells sorted from blood. Stated subset: CD45RA+ positively selected. CDR3 in DNA: TGTGCCAGCAGCTTGTTTGCGGAATCCTACGAGCAGTACTTC. It translates to CASSLFAESYEQYF. The whole variable domain, filled in from reference TRBV5-6 and TRBJ2-7, reads DAGVTQSPTHLIKTRGQQVTLRCSPKSGHDTVSWYQQALGQGPQFIFQYYEEEERQRGNFPDRFSGHQFPNYSSELNVNALLLGDSALYLCASSLFAESYEQYFGPGTRLTVT.